A selection of T cell receptor beta chains follows, all from one sample in a study of technical replicates of blood from a few donors. Assay used: immunoSEQ multiplex PCR; TCRdb lists only in-frame clones, some missing. The table shows under 85,000 clones, with over 85% occurring only once. Sequencing was done on a sample of T cells isolated from PBMCs. The receptor set was obtained from a human donor in good health. CDR3s include the opening cysteine and the closing phenylalanine or tryptophan. D genes are given only for firm matches. For some rows the clone size is stated as once, few or many, or as a class when expanded; others skip it.

size: .; V: TRBV7-9; J: TRBJ2-1; D: TRBD2; DNA: TGTGCCAGCAGGCAAACTAGCGGGAACTACAATGAGCAGTTCTTC; CDR3: CASRQTSGNYNEQFF
size: .; V: TRBV6-5; J: TRBJ2-5; D: .; DNA: TGTGCCAGCAGTTATACGTTGGCGGCCGAGACCCAGTACTTC; CDR3: CASSYTLAAETQYF
size: .; V: TRBV18; J: TRBJ1-1; D: .; DNA: TGTGCCCCCCTTACCCAAAATTTCCCACAGGGATCATGGAACACTGAAGCTTTCTTT; CDR3: CAPLTQNFPQGSWNTEAFF
size: .; V: TRBV10-3; J: TRBJ1-5; D: .; DNA: TGTGCCATCAGTAACCAGGGAAATCAGCCCCAGCATTTT; CDR3: CAISNQGNQPQHF
size: few; V: TRBV5-6; J: TRBJ2-1; D: .; DNA: TGTGCCAGCAGCTTGGGCGGGGACTCCTACAATGAGCAGTTCTTC; CDR3: CASSLGGDSYNEQFF
size: .; V: TRBV9; J: TRBJ1-5; D: .; DNA: TGTGCCAGCAGCCCAAGGGGGGGTTTCAATCAGCCCCAGCATTTT; CDR3: CASSPRGGFNQPQHF
size: .; V: TRBV5-7; J: TRBJ2-7; D: TRBD1; DNA: TGTGCCAGCACCCTCAAGGGGGCGGAGCCCTACGAGCAGTACTTC; CDR3: CASTLKGAEPYEQYF
size: .; V: TRBV30; J: TRBJ2-7; D: .; DNA: TGTGCCTGGAGAAGAATGATAAGGGGCGAGCAGTACTTC; CDR3: CAWRRMIRGEQYF
size: .; V: TRBV29-1; J: TRBJ2-2; D: TRBD1; DNA: TGCAGCGCTGGGACAGGGCGTGCCGGGGAGCTGTTTTTT; CDR3: CSAGTGRAGELFF
size: .; V: TRBV5-6; J: TRBJ2-1; D: .; DNA: TGTGCCAGCAGCTTGTATCTAGTAATCTCCTACAATGAGCAGTTCTTC; CDR3: CASSLYLVISYNEQFF
size: .; V: TRBV7-8; J: TRBJ2-3; D: .; DNA: TGTGCCAGCAGGGCCGCATATCCTAGCACAGATACGCAGTATTTT; CDR3: CASRAAYPSTDTQYF
size: .; V: TRBV6-5; J: TRBJ2-7; D: TRBD2; DNA: TGTGCCAGCAGCTTAGCGGGAGGCTACGAGCAGTACTTC; CDR3: CASSLAGGYEQYF
size: .; V: TRBV6-5; J: TRBJ1-2; D: .; DNA: TGTGCCAGCAGTTATACCGCCAGGGATGGCTACACCTTC; CDR3: CASSYTARDGYTF
size: .; V: TRBV5-4; J: TRBJ2-1; D: TRBD2; DNA: TGTGCCAGCAGCTTGGAATCGAGCGGGAACTACAATGAGCAGTTCTTC; CDR3: CASSLESSGNYNEQFF
size: .; V: TRBV6-6; J: TRBJ1-1; D: .; DNA: TGTGCCAGCAACCCAGGAAACACTGAAGCTTTCTTT; CDR3: CASNPGNTEAFF
size: once; V: TRBV29-1; J: TRBJ2-3; D: TRBD2; DNA: TGCAGCGTTGAAACCCCTAGCGGGCCTAGCACAGATACGCAGTATTTT; CDR3: CSVETPSGPSTDTQYF